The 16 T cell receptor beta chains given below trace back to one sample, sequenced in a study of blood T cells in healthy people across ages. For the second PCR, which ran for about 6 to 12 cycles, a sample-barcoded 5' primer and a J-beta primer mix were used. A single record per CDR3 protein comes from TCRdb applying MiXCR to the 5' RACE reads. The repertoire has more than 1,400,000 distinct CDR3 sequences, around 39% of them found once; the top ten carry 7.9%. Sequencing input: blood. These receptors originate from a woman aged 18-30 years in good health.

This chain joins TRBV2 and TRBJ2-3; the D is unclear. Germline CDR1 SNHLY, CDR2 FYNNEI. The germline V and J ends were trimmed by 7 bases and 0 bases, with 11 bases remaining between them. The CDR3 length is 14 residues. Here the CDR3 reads CASTRSTSTDTQYF. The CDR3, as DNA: TGTGCCAGCACACGATCAACTAGCACAGATACGCAGTATTTT. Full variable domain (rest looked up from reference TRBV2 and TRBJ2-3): EPEVTQTPSHQVTQMGQEVILRCVPISNHLYFYWYRQILGQKVEFLVSFYNNEISEKSEIFDDQFSVERPDGSNFTLKIRSTKLEDSAMYFCASTRSTSTDTQYFGPGTRLTVL.

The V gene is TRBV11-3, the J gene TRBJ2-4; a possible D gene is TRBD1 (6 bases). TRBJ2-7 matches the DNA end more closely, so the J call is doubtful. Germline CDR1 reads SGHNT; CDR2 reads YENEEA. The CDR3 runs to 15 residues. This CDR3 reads CASSLDGQTTYEQYF. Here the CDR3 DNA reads TGTGCCAGCAGCTTAGATGGACAGACTACCTACGAGCAGTACTTC.

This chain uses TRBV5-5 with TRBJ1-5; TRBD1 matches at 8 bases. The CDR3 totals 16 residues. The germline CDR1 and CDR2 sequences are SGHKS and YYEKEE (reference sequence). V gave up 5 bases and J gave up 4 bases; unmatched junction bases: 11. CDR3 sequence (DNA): TGTGCCAGCAGTCGTGAAGGGACAGGTGGAAATCAGCCCCAGCATTTT. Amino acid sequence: CASSREGTGGNQPQHF.

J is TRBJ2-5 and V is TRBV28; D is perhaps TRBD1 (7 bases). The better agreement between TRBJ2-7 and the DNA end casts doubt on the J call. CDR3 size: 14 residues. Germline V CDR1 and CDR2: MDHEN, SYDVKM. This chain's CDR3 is CASRGGQSAAEQYF. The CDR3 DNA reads TGTGCCAGCAGGGGGGGACAGTCTGCTGCCGAGCAGTACTTC.

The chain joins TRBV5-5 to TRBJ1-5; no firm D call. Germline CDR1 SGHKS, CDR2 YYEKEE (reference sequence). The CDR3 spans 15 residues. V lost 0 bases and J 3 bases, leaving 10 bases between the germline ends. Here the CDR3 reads CASSLAVSVNQPQHF. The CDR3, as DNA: TGTGCCAGCAGCTTGGCTGTCTCAGTCAATCAGCCCCAGCATTTT.

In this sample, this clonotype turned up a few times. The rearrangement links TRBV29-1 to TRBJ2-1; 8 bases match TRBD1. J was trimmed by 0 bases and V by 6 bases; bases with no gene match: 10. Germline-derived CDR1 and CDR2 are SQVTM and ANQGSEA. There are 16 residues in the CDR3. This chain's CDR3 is CSVEPTGVGSYNEQFF. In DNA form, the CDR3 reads TGCAGCGTGGAACCGACAGGGGTAGGCTCCTACAATGAGCAGTTCTTC.

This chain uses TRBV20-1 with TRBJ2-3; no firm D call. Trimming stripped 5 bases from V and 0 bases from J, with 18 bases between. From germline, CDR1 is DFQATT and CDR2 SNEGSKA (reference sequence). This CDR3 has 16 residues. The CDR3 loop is CSAEPDSWASTDTQYF. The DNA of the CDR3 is TGCAGTGCTGAGCCCGACTCATGGGCTAGCACAGATACGCAGTATTTT.

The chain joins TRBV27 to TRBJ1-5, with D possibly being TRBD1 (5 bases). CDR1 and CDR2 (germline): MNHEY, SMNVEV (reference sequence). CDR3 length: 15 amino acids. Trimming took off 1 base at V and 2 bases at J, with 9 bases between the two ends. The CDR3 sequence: CASSLWGLGNQPQHF. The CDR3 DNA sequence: TGTGCCAGCAGTTTATGGGGCTTAGGCAATCAGCCCCAGCATTTT.

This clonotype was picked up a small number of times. DNA of the CDR3: TGCAGTGCCCTTCCGGGCCCTAATACAGATACGCAGTATTTT. Amino acids: CSALPGPNTDTQYF. The genes are TRBV20-1 and TRBJ2-3; D is undetermined. The V gene's germline CDR1 is DFQATT and CDR2 SNEGSKA (reference sequence). The CDR3 sequence is 14 residues long. V was clipped by 6 bases and J by 3 bases, with 16 bases between them.

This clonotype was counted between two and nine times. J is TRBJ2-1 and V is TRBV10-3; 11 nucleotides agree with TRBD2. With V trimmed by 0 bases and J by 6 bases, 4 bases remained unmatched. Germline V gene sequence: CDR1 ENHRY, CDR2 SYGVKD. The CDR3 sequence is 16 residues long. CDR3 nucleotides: TGTGCCATCAGTGAGTCGCAGACTAGCGGGGTCAATGAGCAGTTCTTC. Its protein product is CAISESQTSGVNEQFF.

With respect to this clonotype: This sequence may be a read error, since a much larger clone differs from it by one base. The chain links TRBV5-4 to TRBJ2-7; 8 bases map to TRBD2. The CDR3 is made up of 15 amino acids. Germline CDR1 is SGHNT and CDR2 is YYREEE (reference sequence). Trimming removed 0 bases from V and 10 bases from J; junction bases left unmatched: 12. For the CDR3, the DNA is TGTGCCAGCAGCTTGGAAGCGGGAGTCCAAGAGCCCCAGTACTTC. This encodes CASSLEAGVQEPQYF.

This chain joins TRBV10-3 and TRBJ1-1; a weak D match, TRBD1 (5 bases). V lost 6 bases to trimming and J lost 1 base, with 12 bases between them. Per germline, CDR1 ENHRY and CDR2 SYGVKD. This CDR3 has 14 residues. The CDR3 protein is CAIRTGTANTEAFF. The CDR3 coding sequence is TGTGCCATCAGAACCGGGACTGCGAACACTGAAGCTTTCTTT.

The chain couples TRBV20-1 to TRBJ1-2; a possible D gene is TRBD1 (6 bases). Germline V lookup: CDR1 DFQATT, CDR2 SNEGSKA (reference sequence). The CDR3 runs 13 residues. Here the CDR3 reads CSTRGGGGYGYTF. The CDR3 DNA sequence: TGCAGCACGAGGGGGGGCGGGGGGTATGGCTACACCTTC.

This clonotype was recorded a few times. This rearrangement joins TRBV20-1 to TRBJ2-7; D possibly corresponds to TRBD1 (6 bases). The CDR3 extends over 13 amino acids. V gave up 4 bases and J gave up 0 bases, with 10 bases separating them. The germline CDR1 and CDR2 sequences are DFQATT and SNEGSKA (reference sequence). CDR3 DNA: TGCAGTGCTAAAGGCAGGGGCTCCTACGAGCAGTACTTC. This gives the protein CSAKGRGSYEQYF.

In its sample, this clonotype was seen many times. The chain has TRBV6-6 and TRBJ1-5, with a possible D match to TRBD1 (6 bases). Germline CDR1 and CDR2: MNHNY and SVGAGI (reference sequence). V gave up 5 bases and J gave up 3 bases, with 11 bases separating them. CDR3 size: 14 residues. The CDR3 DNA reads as TGTGCCAGCAGTCTACAGGGATCCAATCAGCCCCAGCATTTT. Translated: CASSLQGSNQPQHF.

This chain's CDR3 is CASSQERLADNNEQFF. The DNA for the CDR3 is TGTGCCAGCAGCCAAGAAAGGCTAGCGGACAACAATGAGCAGTTCTTC. The rearrangement links TRBV4-2 to TRBJ2-1, with 7 bases fitting TRBD2. Germline V gene lookup returns CDR1 LGHNA and CDR2 YNFKEQ. Unmatched junction bases numbered 7, after V lost 0 bases and J lost 5 bases. The CDR3 is 16 residues long.